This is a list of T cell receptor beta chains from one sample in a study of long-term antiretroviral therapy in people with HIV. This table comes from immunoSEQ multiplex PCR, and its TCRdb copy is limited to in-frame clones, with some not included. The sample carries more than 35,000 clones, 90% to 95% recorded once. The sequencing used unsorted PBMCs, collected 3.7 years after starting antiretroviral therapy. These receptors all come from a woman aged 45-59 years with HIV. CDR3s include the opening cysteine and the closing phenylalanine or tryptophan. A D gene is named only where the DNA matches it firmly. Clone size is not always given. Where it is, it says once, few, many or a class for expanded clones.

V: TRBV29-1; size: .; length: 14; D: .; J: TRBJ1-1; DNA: TGCAGCGTCCCGAGGAGGGGGATTAAGGGTGAAGCTTTCTTT; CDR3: CSVPRRGIKGEAFF
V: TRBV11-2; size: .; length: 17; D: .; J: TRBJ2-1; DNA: TGTGCCAGCAGCTTAGATCTAACCGGGACTCCGAGGGATGAGCAGTTCTTC; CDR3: CASSLDLTGTPRDEQFF
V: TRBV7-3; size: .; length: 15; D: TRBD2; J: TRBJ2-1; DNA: TGTGCCAGCAGCGTGACTAGCGGGGCTTTCAATGAGCAGTTCTTC; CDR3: CASSVTSGAFNEQFF
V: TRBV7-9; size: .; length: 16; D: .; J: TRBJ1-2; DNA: TGTGCCAGCAGCTCAGATGGGGCAGGGTCCCCTTATGGCTACACCTTC; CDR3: CASSSDGAGSPYGYTF
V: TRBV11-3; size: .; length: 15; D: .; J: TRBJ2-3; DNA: TGTGCCAGCAGCCTCCGGAGCTCTAGCACAGATACGCAGTATTTT; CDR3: CASSLRSSSTDTQYF
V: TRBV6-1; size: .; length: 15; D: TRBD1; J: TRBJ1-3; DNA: TGTGCCAGCAGTTTTGGTACAGGGGGCGGAAACACCATATATTTT; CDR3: CASSFGTGGGNTIYF
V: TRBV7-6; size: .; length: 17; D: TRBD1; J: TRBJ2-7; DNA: TGTGCCAGCAGCTTGGGCACCGGGACAGGGAGGTCCTACGAGCAGTACTTC; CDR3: CASSLGTGTGRSYEQYF
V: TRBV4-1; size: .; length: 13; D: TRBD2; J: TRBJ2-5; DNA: TGCGCCAGCAGCCAAGAGGGGGGGGAGACCCAGTACTTC; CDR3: CASSQEGGETQYF
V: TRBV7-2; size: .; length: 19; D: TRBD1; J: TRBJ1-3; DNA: TGTGCCAGCAGCCCGAACGAGGGCTCAGGGGGCGAACCTGGAAACACCATATATTTT; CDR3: CASSPNEGSGGEPGNTIYF
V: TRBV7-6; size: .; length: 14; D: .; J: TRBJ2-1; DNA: TGTGCCAGCAGCTTAGGGGGAGTTGGTAATGAGCAGTTCTTC; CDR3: CASSLGGVGNEQFF
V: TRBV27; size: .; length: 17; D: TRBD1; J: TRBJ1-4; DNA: TGTGCCAGCAGTCCGGGACAGGGGAGGGCAACTAATGAAAAACTGTTTTTT; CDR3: CASSPGQGRATNEKLFF
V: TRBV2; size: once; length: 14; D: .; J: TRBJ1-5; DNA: TGTGCCAGCAGTGAAGCGAACCAAGATCAGCCCCAGCATTTT; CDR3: CASSEANQDQPQHF
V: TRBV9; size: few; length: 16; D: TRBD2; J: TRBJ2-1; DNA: TGTGCCAGCAGCGTAGATTACGGGGGGGCGGGCAATGAGCAGTTCTTC; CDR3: CASSVDYGGAGNEQFF
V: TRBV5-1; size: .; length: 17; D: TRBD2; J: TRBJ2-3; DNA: TGCGCCAGCAGCTTGAACCTAGCGGGGGGGCAGACAGATACGCAGTATTTT; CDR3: CASSLNLAGGQTDTQYF
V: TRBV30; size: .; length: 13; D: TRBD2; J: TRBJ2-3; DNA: TGTGCCTGGAGCCGGGGAGGGACAGATACGCAGTATTTT; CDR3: CAWSRGGTDTQYF
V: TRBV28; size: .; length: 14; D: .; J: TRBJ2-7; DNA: TGTGCCAGCAGTTTAAATAGGCTACTACGTGTGCAGTACTTC; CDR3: CASSLNRLLRVQYF
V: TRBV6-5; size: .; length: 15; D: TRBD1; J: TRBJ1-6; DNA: TGTGCCAGCAGTTCCACGGGACAGTATAATTCACCCCTCCACTTT; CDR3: CASSSTGQYNSPLHF
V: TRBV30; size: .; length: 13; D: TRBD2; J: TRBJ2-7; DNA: TGTGCCTGGAGTGTACGGGGGGGGGCGGAGCAGTACTTC; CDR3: CAWSVRGGAEQYF
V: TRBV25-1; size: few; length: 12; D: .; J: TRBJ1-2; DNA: TGTGCCAGCAGTATGGGGGACTATGGCTACACCTTC; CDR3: CASSMGDYGYTF
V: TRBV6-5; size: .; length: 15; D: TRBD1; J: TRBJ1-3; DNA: TGTGCCAGCAGTTACGCCGGACAGGGGGGCAACACCATATATTTT; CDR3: CASSYAGQGGNTIYF
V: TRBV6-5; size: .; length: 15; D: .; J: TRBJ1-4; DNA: TGTGCCAGCAGTTACTCGGGGGGTGCGGATGAAAAACTGTTTTTT; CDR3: CASSYSGGADEKLFF
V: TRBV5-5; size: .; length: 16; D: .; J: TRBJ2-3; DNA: TGTGCCAGCAGCTCGGACTCCGGGACAGCGGGAGATACGCAGTATTTT; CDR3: CASSSDSGTAGDTQYF